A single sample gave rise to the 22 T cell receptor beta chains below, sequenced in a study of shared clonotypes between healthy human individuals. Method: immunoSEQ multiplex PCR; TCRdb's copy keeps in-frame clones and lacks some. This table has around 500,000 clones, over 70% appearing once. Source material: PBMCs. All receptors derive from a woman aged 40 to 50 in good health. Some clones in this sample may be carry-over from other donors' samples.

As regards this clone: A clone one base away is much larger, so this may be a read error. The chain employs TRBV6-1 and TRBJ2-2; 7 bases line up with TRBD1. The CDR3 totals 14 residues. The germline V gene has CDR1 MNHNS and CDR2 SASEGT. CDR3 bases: TGTGCCAGCAGGTCGGGACAGAACGCCGGGGAGCTGTTTTTT. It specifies CASRSGQNAGELFF.

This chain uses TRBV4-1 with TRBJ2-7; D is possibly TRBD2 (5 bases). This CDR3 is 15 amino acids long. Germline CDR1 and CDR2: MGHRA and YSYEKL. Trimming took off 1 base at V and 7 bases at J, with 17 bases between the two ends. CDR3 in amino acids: CASSQVSGRPTEQYF. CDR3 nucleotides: TGCGCCAGCAGCCAAGTGAGCGGCAGGCCTACGGAGCAGTACTTC.

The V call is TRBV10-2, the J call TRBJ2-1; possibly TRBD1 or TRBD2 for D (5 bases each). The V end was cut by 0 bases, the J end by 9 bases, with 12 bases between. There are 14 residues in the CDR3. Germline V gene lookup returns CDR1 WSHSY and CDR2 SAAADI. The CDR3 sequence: CASSESKRGGEQFF. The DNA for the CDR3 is TGCGCCAGCAGTGAGTCCAAGAGGGGTGGTGAGCAGTTCTTC.

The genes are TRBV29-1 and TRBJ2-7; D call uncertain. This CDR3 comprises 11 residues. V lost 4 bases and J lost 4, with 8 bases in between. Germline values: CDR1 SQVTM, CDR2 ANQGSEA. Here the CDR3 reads CSVVAGYEQYF. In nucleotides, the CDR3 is TGCAGCGTTGTCGCAGGTTACGAGCAGTACTTC.

CDR3 DNA: TGTGCCAGCAGCGTAGGAATCGCAGGGGGACAGGGTGTAGAGACCCAGTACTTC. This encodes CASSVGIAGGQGVETQYF. The chain couples TRBV9 to TRBJ2-5, with TRBD1 identical over 9 bases. Germline CDR1 SGDLS, CDR2 YYNGEE. The V gene end was trimmed by 0 bases and the J gene end by 4 bases; junction bases not matched to a gene: 13. This CDR3 has 18 residues.

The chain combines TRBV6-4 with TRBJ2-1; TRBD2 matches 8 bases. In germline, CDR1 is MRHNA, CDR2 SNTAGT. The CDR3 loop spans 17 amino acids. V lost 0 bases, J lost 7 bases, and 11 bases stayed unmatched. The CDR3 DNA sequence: TGTGCCAGCAGTGACTCGCCAGGGGTAGCGGGACTGAATGAGCAGTTCTTC. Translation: CASSDSPGVAGLNEQFF.

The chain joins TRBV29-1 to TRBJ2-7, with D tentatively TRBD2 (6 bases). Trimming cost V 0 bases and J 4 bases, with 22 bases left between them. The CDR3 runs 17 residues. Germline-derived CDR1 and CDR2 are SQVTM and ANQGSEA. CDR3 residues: CSVEDRPLARGPYEQYF. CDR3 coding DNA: TGCAGCGTTGAAGACCGTCCTCTAGCGCGGGGACCATACGAGCAGTACTTC.

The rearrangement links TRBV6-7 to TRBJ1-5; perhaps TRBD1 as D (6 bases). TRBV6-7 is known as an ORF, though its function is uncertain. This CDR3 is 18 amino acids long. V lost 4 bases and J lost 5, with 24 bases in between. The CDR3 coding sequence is TGTGCCAGCAGTTCCGCAAACCCAAACAGGGCCGCGGATCAGCCCCAGCATTTT. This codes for CASSSANPNRAADQPQHF.

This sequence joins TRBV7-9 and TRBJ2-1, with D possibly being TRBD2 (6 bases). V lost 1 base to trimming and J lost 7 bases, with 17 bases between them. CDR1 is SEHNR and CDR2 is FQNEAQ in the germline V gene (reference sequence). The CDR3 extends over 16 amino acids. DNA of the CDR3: TGTGCCAGCAGCTTAGGGCAGGGACTGGCGAAAAATGAGCAGTTCTTC. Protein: CASSLGQGLAKNEQFF. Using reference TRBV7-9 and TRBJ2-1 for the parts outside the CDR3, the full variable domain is DTGVSQNPRHKITKRGQNVTFRCDPISEHNRLYWYRQTLGQGPEFLTYFQNEAQLEKSRLLSDRFSAERPKGSFSTLEIQRTEQGDSAMYLCASSLGQGLAKNEQFFGPGTRLTVL.

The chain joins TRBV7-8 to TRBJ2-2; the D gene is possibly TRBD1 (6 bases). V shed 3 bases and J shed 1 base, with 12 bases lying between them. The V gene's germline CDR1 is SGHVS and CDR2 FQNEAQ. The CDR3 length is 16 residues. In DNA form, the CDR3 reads TGTGCCAGCAGCTTTAACAGGGCGATGAACACCGGGGAGCTGTTTTTT. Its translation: CASSFNRAMNTGELFF. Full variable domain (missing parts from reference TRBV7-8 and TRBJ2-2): GAGVSQSPRYKVAKRGQDVALRCDPISGHVSLFWYQQALGQGPEFLTYFQNEAQLDKSGLPSDRFFAERPEGSVSTLKIQRTQQEDSAVYLCASSFNRAMNTGELFFGEGSRLTVL.

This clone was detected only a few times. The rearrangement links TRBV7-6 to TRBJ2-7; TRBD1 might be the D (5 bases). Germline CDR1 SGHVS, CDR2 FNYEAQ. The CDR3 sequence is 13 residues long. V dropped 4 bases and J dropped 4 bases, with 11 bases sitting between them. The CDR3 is CASSYFKGYEQYF. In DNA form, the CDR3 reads TGTGCCAGCAGCTATTTTAAGGGGTACGAGCAGTACTTC.

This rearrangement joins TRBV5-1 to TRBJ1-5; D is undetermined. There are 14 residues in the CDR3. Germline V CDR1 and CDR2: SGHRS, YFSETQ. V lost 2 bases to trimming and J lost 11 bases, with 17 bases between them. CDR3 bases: TGCGCCAGCAGCTTCTACATGGAGGAGCAGTCCCAGCATTTT. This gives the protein CASSFYMEEQSQHF.

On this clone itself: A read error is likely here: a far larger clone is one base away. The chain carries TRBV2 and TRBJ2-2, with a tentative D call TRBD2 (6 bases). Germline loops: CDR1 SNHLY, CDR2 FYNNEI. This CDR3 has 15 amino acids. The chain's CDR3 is CASSELPAYTGGLFF. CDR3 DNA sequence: TGTGCCAGCAGTGAACTTCCCGCCTACACCGGGGGGCTGTTTTTT.

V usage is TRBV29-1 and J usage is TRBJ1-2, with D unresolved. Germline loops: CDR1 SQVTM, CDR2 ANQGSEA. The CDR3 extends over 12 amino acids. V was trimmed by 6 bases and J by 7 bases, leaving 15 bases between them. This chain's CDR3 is CSVPAASGGYTF. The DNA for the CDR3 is TGCAGCGTCCCCGCGGCTAGCGGTGGCTACACCTTC.

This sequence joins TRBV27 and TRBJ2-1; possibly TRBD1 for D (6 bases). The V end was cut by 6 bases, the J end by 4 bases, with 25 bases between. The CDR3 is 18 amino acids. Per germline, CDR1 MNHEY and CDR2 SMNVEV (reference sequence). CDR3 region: CASRNKPIGAGDYNEQFF. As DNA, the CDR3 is TGTGCCAGCAGAAATAAACCAATCGGGGCAGGGGATTACAATGAGCAGTTCTTC.

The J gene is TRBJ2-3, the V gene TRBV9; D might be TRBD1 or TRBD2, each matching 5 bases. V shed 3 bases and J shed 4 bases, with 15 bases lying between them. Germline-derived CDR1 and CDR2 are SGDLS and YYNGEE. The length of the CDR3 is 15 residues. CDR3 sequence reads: CASSAGLAIADTQYF. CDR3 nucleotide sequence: TGTGCCAGCAGCGCGGGGCTAGCAATCGCAGATACGCAGTATTTT.

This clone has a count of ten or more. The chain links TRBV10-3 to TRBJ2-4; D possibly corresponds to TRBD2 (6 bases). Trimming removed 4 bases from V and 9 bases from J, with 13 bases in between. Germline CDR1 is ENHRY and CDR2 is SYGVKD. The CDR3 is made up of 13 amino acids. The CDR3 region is CAISVEGDGIQYF. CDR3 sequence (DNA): TGTGCCATCAGTGTGGAGGGAGACGGCATTCAGTACTTC.

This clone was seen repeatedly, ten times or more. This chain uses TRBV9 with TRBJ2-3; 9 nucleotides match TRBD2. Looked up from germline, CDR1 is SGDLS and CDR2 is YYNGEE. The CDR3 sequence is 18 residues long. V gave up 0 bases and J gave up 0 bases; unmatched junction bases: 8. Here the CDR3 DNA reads TGTGCCAGCAGCGTAGACCCGTATCTAGCGGGAAGCACAGATACGCAGTATTTT. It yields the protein CASSVDPYLAGSTDTQYF.

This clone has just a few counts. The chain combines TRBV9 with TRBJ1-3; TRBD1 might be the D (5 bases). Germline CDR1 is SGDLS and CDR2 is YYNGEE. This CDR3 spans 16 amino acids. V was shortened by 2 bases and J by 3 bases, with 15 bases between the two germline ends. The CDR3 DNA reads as TGTGCCAGCAGCGTGGGGAATCCAAGGGGTGGAAACACCATATATTTT. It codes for CASSVGNPRGGNTIYF.

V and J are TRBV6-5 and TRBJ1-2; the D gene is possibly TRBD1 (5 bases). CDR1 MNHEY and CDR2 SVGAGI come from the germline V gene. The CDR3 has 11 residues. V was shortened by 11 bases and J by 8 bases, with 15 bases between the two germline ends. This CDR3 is CAVLGGKGYTF. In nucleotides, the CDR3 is TGTGCCGTCCTGGGGGGTAAGGGCTACACCTTC.

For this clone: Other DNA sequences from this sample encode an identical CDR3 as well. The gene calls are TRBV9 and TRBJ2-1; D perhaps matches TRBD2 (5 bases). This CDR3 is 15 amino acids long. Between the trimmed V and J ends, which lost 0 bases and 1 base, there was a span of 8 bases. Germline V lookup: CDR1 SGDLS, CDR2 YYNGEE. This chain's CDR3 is CASSVGGQSYNEQFF. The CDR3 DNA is TGTGCCAGCAGCGTAGGCGGGCAGTCCTACAATGAGCAGTTCTTC. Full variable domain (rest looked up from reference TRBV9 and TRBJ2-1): DSGVTQTPKHLITATGQRVTLRCSPRSGDLSVYWYQQSLDQGLQFLIQYYNGEERAKGNILERFSAQQFPDLHSELNLSSLELGDSALYFCASSVGGQSYNEQFFGPGTRLTVL.

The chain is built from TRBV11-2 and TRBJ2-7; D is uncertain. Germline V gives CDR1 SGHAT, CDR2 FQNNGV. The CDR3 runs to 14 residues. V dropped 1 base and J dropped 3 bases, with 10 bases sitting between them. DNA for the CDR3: TGTGCCAGCAGCTTAGTTTCAGGTTTCTACGAGCAGTACTTC. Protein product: CASSLVSGFYEQYF.